A single sample is the source of the 15 T cell receptor beta chains below, sequenced in a study of tumor-infiltrating lymphocytes in glioblastoma multiforme. TCRB libraries came from RNA via three nested multiplex PCR rounds. In TCRdb, the multiplex PCR reads were re-called with MiXCR into one record per CDR3 protein. The table includes about 18,000 distinct CDR3 sequences, 55% to 70% detected once. The sequenced sample consisted of peripheral blood. The receptor set was obtained from a male donor with glioblastoma.

This clonotype was recorded at least ten times. The V gene is TRBV29-1, the J gene TRBJ2-5; 10 nucleotides match TRBD1. Trimming cost V 4 bases and J 4 bases; bases outside gene matches: 6. CDR1 and CDR2 (germline): SQVTM, ANQGSEA. There are 14 residues in the CDR3. CDR3 DNA sequence: TGCAGCGTTGTAAAAGGACAGGGGGGAGAGACCCAGTACTTC. Translated, it gives CSVVKGQGGETQYF.

The V gene is TRBV29-1, the J gene TRBJ1-4; D unclear. The length of the CDR3 is 11 residues. Germline V gives CDR1 SQVTM, CDR2 ANQGSEA. Written as DNA, the CDR3 is TGCAGTGGGAGTTGGGGAGAAAAACTGTTTTTT. As protein: CSGSWGEKLFF.

In the case of this clonotype: This CDR3 fails to terminate in the conserved phenylalanine or tryptophan, so it likely reflects a read error. The DNA is left out, because the CDR3 cannot be placed on it with certainty; the CDR3 is given as TCRdb lists it. The chain links TRBV6-1 to TRBJ2-2; the D call of TRBD1 is as the table states it, not checked on the DNA. Germline CDR1 is MNHNS and CDR2 is SASEGT. With termini counted, the CDR3 has 15 amino acids. This CDR3 is CASSAGTGGTGELSS.

Of note for this clonotype: As the CDR3 is not closed by the conserved phenylalanine or tryptophan, this likely results from a read error. The rearrangement links TRBV11-2 to TRBJ2-7; D might be TRBD1 or TRBD2, each matching 5 bases. Germline V lookup: CDR1 SGHAT, CDR2 FQNNGV. Trimming removed 4 bases at V and 0 bases at J, with 16 bases between. This CDR3 has 16 residues. The DNA of the CDR3 is TGTGCCAGCAGCTCTTTCCGGGGCCGATACTCCTACGAGCAGTACCTC. Its translation: CASSSFRGRYSYEQYL.

To note about this clonotype: This may come from a read error, since a much larger clone is one base off. The chain links TRBV11-3 to TRBJ2-3, with unresolved D. The CDR3 extends over 13 amino acids. The germline gives CDR1 SGHNT, CDR2 YENEEA. CDR3 in DNA: TGTGCCGGCAGCTTAGACCAGATGGATACGCAGTATTTT. Amino acid sequence: CAGSLDQMDTQYF.

The genes are TRBV6-5 and TRBJ2-1, with 16 bases matching TRBD2. The germline gives CDR1 MNHEY, CDR2 SVGAGI. Trimming removed 6 bases from V and 8 bases from J; junction bases left unmatched: 7. CDR3 length: 16 residues. The CDR3 DNA follows: TGTGCCAGCAGCAAAGCTGGGACTAGCGGGAGGGATGAGCAGTTCTTC. This gives the protein CASSKAGTSGRDEQFF.

Of note for this clonotype: Mismatch with germline at one junction end may stem from a read error. The J gene is TRBJ2-3, the V gene TRBV5-1, with D possibly matching TRBD2 (6 bases). The CDR3 spans 14 residues. Per the germline V gene, CDR1 is SGHRS and CDR2 is YFSETQ. CDR3 DNA: TGCGCCAGCTGTTATGCGGGACCGCGTAAGGCACAGGATTTT. This codes for CASCYAGPRKAQDF.

This rearrangement joins TRBV11-2 to TRBJ2-7; D might be TRBD2 (6 bases). The CDR3 has 13 residues. Trimming pared 8 bases from V and 1 base from J, leaving 12 bases between. In germline, CDR1 is SGHAT, CDR2 FQNNGV. CDR3 DNA sequence: TGTGCCAGCTCAATACTAGCATCCTACGAGCAGTACTTC. Residues: CASSILASYEQYF. The full variable domain, completed using reference TRBV11-2 and TRBJ2-7, is EAGVAQSPRYKIIEKRQSVAFWCNPISGHATLYWYQQILGQGPKLLIQFQNNGVVDDSQLPKDRFSAERLKGVDSTLKIQPAKLEDSAVYLCASSILASYEQYFGPGTRLTVT.

As to this clonotype: Relative to the germline gene, one junction end is altered; a read error may explain this. The rearrangement joins TRBV11-2 to TRBJ2-7, with 8 bases fitting TRBD1. This CDR3 comprises 15 residues. CDR1 and CDR2 from the germline V gene are SGHAT and FQNNGV. CDR3 sequence reads: CASSLDRGQGYEQHF. DNA for the CDR3: TGTGCCAGCAGCTTAGATCGCGGACAGGGCTACGAGCAGCACTTC.

The CDR3 DNA is TGTGCCAGCAGCCTGGAGGCTTTCGGGGAGCTGTTTTTT. It specifies CASSLEAFGELFF. This rearrangement joins TRBV11-2 to TRBJ2-2; D is possibly TRBD2 (5 bases). The CDR3 runs to 13 residues. Germline values: CDR1 SGHAT, CDR2 FQNNGV. V gave up 5 bases and J gave up 7 bases, with 11 bases separating them.

A remark on this clonotype: One end of the junction fails to match germline, which may point to a read error. CDR3 residues: CASMSGDTGAFF. DNA of the CDR3: TGTGCCAGCATGTCGGGTGACACTGGAGCTTTCTTT. The gene calls are TRBV6-1 and TRBJ1-1, with D unresolved. The CDR3 runs 12 residues. The V gene's germline CDR1 is MNHNS and CDR2 SASEGT.

A note on this clonotype: One end of the junction is discordant with germline, which a read error may explain. CDR3 nucleotides: TGTGCCTGGAGTGTAAACGCAGGGCACTACGAGCAGTGCTTC. Protein: CAWSVNAGHYEQCF. The chain carries TRBV30 and TRBJ2-7; possible D gene TRBD1, 5 bases. This CDR3 contains 14 residues. Looked up from germline, CDR1 is GTSNPN and CDR2 is SVGIG (reference sequence).

The table lists this clonotype with a few counts. This CDR3 is CATSTRQGNEQFF. CDR3 nucleotides: TGTGCCACCAGCACTCGACAGGGGAATGAGCAGTTCTTC. The rearrangement uses TRBV15 and TRBJ2-1, with 8 bases that match TRBD1. The V gene's germline CDR1 is LNHNV and CDR2 YYDKDF (reference sequence). Trimming removed 4 bases from V and 7 bases from J; junction bases left unmatched: 3. The CDR3 is 13 residues long.

Turning to this clonotype: A junction end diverges from the germline sequence, so it may reflect a read error. The rearrangement joins TRBV5-5 to TRBJ2-1; no definite D call. The germline V gene encodes CDR1 SGHKS and CDR2 YYEKEE (reference sequence). This CDR3 contains 15 residues. The CDR3 region is CANSLEYQRPWGQFF. CDR3 nucleotides: TGTGCCAACAGCTTGGAGTACCAGAGGCCATGGGGGCAGTTCTTC.

CDR3 loop: CATTPGGTGPIDTQYF. DNA for the CDR3: TGTGCCACAACTCCGGGCGGGACAGGGCCGATAGATACGCAGTATTTT. The V call is TRBV12-3 or TRBV12-4, the J call TRBJ2-3, with 9 nucleotides matching TRBD1. V shed 10 bases and J 5 bases; nucleotides not matched to a gene: 16. This CDR3 spans 16 amino acids.